This T cell receptor beta chain was identified during a study of human T cells and chemical hapten exposure. Time point: patch test 1, 2 weeks after DPC sensitization. Treatment meaning: therapeutic diphenylcyclopropenone sensitization with weekly scalp DPC. This CDR3 region has 15 residues. V trimming: 3 bases; J trimming: 1 base; junction bases outside the gene matches: 3. The germline V gene encodes CDR1 DFQATT and CDR2 SNEGSKA (reference sequence). TCRdb redid the calling of the RACE reads with MiXCR, one entry per CDR3 protein. The data show 40,000 to 60,000 distinct CDR3 sequences, around 9.3% seen once. This clonotype was seen many times.

The chain has TRBV20-1 and TRBJ2-1; TRBD2 aligns across 10 bases. The receptor comes from a woman between 45 and 60 years old with alopecia areata. Some clones in this sample may be carry-over from other donors' samples. The sequencing here drew on whole blood, taken in connection with sensitization to the hapten diphenylcyclopropenone (DPC). The CDR3 reads CSASPSGSSYNEQFF. In DNA, the CDR3 is TGCAGTGCTAGCCCTAGCGGGAGTTCCTACAATGAGCAGTTCTTC.